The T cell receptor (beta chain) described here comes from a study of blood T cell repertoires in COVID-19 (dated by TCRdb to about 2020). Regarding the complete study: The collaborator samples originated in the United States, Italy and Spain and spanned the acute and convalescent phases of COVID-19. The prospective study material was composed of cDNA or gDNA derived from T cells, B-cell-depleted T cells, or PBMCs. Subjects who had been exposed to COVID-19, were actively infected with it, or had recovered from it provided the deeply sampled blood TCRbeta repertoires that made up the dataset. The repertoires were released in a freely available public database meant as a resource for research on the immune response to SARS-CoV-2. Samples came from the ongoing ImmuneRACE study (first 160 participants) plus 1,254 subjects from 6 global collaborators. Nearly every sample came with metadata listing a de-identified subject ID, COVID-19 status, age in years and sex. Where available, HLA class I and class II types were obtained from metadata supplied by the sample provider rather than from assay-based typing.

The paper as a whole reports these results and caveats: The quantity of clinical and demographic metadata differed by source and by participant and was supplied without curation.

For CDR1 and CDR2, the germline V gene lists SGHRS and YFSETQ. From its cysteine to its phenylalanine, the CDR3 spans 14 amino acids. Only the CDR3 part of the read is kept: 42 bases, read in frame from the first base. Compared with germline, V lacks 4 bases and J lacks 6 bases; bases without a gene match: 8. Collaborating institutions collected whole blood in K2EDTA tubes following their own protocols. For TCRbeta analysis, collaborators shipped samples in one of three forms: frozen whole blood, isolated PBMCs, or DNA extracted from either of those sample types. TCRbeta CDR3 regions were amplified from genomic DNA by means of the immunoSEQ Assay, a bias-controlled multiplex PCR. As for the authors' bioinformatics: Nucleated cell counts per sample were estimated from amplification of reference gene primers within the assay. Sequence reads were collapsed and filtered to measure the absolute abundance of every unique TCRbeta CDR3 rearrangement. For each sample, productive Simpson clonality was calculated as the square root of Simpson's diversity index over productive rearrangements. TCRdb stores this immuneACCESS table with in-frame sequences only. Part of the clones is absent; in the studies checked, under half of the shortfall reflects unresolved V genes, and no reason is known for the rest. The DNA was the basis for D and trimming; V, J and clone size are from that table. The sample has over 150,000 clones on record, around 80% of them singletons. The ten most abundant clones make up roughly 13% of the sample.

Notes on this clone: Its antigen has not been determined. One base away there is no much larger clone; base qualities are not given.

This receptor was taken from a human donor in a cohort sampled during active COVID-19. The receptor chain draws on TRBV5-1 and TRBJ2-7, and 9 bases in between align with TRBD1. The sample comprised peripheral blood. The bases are TGCGCCAGCAGCCCAATACAGGGGGCGGGCGAGCAGTACTTC. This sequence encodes CASSPIQGAGEQYF.